The T cell receptor beta chain described here comes from a study of cytomegalovirus exposure and HLA in healthy donors. In the study overall: Earlier, roughly 180 million T cells were analyzed, and some 120 million unique TCR beta sequences were found among them. Findings and limits, study-wide: In an earlier analysis, in some 600 donors, most V segments appeared productive either ~90% or ~30% of the time. Cytomegalovirus-associated status was assigned to roughly 160 TCR beta chains.

V lost 6 bases, J lost 5 bases, and 10 bases lay in between. The CDR3 is 12 residues long. The V gene's germline CDR1 is SNHLY and CDR2 FYNNEI. This clone was seen a single time. Its target is not known. The primer mix had 60 Vbeta and 13 Jbeta primers. Clones were sequenced by immunoSEQ multiplex PCR, and TCRdb holds only the in-frame ones, with some missing. Here the sample spans about 150,000 clones, about 85% being singletons. This chain links TRBV2 with TRBJ2-5; no reliable D call. This receptor was taken from a boy aged 2 to 10 in good health and CMV-seronegative. Sequenced input: PBMCs. CDR3 bases: TGTGCCAGCAGAGACATCGATGAGACCCAGTACTTC. Translating gives CASRDIDETQYF.